The 17 T cell receptor beta chains listed next were all sequenced from one sample in a study of T cells in localized non-small cell lung cancer. Libraries were prepared by immunoSEQ multiplex PCR; TCRdb keeps only in-frame clonotypes and omits some of them. The data contain 45,000 to 70,000 clones, 86% of them singletons. Source: peripheral blood, taken before any cancer treatment. The origin of the receptors is a woman aged 35-75 years with stage I lung adenocarcinoma.

The CDR3 DNA follows: TGTGCCAGCAGCATACCAACAGGGGGCGGAACAGATACGCAGTATTTT. Translation gives CASSIPTGGGTDTQYF. The chain uses TRBV7-9 and TRBJ2-3, with TRBD1 matching over 9 bases. The V and J ends lost 5 bases and 3 bases, in that order; junction bases with no gene match: 9. Germline V CDR1 and CDR2: SEHNR, FQNEAQ (reference sequence). The CDR3 sequence is 16 residues long.

The rearrangement joins TRBV9 to TRBJ2-5; D is perhaps TRBD2 (6 bases). Germline V lookup: CDR1 SGDLS, CDR2 YYNGEE. This CDR3 has 14 residues. Trimming removed 0 bases from V and 5 bases from J, with 11 bases in between. CDR3 sequence: CASSVDGGVETQYF. CDR3 sequence (DNA): TGTGCCAGCAGCGTAGATGGCGGGGTCGAGACCCAGTACTTC.

The sample holds a few counts of this clone. The V and J genes are TRBV2 and TRBJ2-2; a possible D gene is TRBD1 (5 bases). V was pared by 5 bases and J by 2 bases, with 12 bases between. This CDR3 region has 15 residues. Germline assignment: CDR1 SNHLY and CDR2 FYNNEI. In DNA, the CDR3 is TGTGCCAGCAGTCAGACAGTCTCCAACACCGGGGAGCTGTTTTTT. Protein: CASSQTVSNTGELFF.

In this sample, this clone turned up once. The chain has TRBV11-2 and TRBJ2-3; TRBD2 agrees at 7 bases. Germline loops: CDR1 SGHAT, CDR2 FQNNGV. The CDR3 has 17 amino acids. J gave up 5 bases and V 4 bases, and 15 bases lay outside the gene matches. The CDR3 loop is CASSSLLTSWGGDTQYF. The CDR3 DNA sequence: TGTGCCAGCAGCTCCTTATTGACTAGCTGGGGCGGAGATACGCAGTATTTT.

This clone was observed a few times. The chain has TRBV29-1 and TRBJ2-2; 9 bases are shared with TRBD1. CDR3 length: 15 residues. CDR1 is SQVTM and CDR2 is ANQGSEA in the germline V gene. The V and J ends lost 5 bases and 5 bases, in that order; junction bases with no gene match: 9. The DNA of the CDR3 is TGCAGCGTTATAACAGGGGGCAGTTGGACCGGGGAGCTGTTTTTT. It translates to CSVITGGSWTGELFF.

CDR3 in amino acids: CASSEASTGELFF. The CDR3 DNA follows: TGTGCCAGCAGTGAAGCTAGCACCGGGGAGCTGTTTTTT. The rearrangement uses TRBV2 and TRBJ2-2, with unresolved D. CDR1 SNHLY and CDR2 FYNNEI come from the germline V gene. V shed 0 bases and J shed 4 bases, with 3 bases lying between them. The CDR3 has 13 amino acids.

This clone was counted a few times. The chain recombines TRBV27 with TRBJ2-1; a weak D match, TRBD2 (5 bases). V was clipped by 4 bases and J by 6 bases, with 10 bases between them. The germline gives CDR1 MNHEY, CDR2 SMNVEV (reference sequence). The CDR3 extends over 13 amino acids. In nucleotides, the CDR3 is TGTGCCAGCAGTTCGGTTGGAGGCAATGAGCAGTTCTTC. Protein: CASSSVGGNEQFF.

The chain carries TRBV20-1 and TRBJ1-1; D is undetermined. Germline lookup yields CDR1 DFQATT and CDR2 SNEGSKA (reference sequence). The V and J ends lost 0 bases and 10 bases respectively, with 6 bases between them. The length of the CDR3 is 10 residues. The chain's CDR3 is CSARDTRAFF. CDR3 sequence (DNA): TGCAGTGCTAGAGATACGCGAGCTTTCTTT.

The chain uses TRBV6-5 and TRBJ1-4, with TRBD1 as a possible D gene (5 bases). V was pared by 8 bases and J by 3 bases, with 13 bases between. Germline CDR1 is MNHEY and CDR2 is SVGAGI. This CDR3 contains 14 residues. This chain's CDR3 is CASANRGANEKLFF. The CDR3, as DNA: TGTGCCAGCGCGAATCGGGGGGCTAATGAAAAACTGTTTTTT.

The J gene is TRBJ2-7, the V gene TRBV7-9; 7 bases agree with TRBD1. This CDR3 contains 15 residues. Germline assignment: CDR1 SEHNR and CDR2 FQNEAQ (reference sequence). V was pared by 1 base and J by 1 base, with 4 bases of the junction left unmatched. The chain's CDR3 is CASSLVQGLSYEQYF. In DNA form, the CDR3 reads TGTGCCAGCAGCTTAGTACAGGGGTTATCCTACGAGCAGTACTTC.

The chain recombines TRBV7-9 with TRBJ2-5; tentatively, D is TRBD1 (6 bases). Trimming took off 5 bases at V and 1 base at J, with 14 bases between the two ends. Germline V CDR1 and CDR2: SEHNR, FQNEAQ (reference sequence). The length of the CDR3 is 15 residues. The CDR3 reads CASSLTGWGQETQYF. The DNA of the CDR3 is TGTGCCAGCAGCCTCACAGGGTGGGGCCAAGAGACCCAGTACTTC.

This clone showed up just once. CDR3 sequence reads: CASSPALAGASTDTQYF. The CDR3, as DNA: TGTGCCAGCTCGCCTGCCCTAGCGGGGGCGTCCACAGATACGCAGTATTTT. The chain has TRBV18 and TRBJ2-3; TRBD2 matches at 10 bases. The germline V gene has CDR1 KGHSH and CDR2 LQKENI. V trimming: 6 bases; J trimming: 2 bases; junction bases outside the gene matches: 11. CDR3 size: 17 residues. Using reference TRBV18 and TRBJ2-3 for the parts outside the CDR3, the full variable domain is NAGVMQNPRHLVRRRGQEARLRCSPMKGHSHVYWYRQLPEEGLKFMVYLQKENIIDESGMPKERFSAEFPKEGPSILRIQQVVRGDSAAYFCASSPALAGASTDTQYFGPGTRLTVL.

This clone occurred a few times. This sequence joins TRBV5-8 and TRBJ2-3; D is undetermined. Germline V gives CDR1 SGHTS, CDR2 YDEGEE. CDR3 length: 15 amino acids. V lost 0 bases and J lost 0, with 8 bases in between. CDR3 coding DNA: TGTGCCAGCAGCTTGGGTCCCGCCAGCACAGATACGCAGTATTTT. Translating it yields CASSLGPASTDTQYF.

The chain is built from TRBV5-1 and TRBJ2-3; unclear D gene. CDR1 and CDR2 (germline): SGHRS, YFSETQ. The CDR3 runs 14 residues. V lost 0 bases to trimming and J lost 4 bases, with 9 bases between them. Here the CDR3 DNA reads TGCGCCAGCAGCTTGGGCAATTCCGCAGATACGCAGTATTTT. It yields the protein CASSLGNSADTQYF.

The chain couples TRBV6-4 to TRBJ1-5, with D possibly matching TRBD1 (6 bases). The germline V and J ends were trimmed by 8 bases and 3 bases, with 17 bases remaining between them. The V gene's germline CDR1 is MRHNA and CDR2 SNTAGT. The CDR3 is 15 residues long. Here the CDR3 reads CASRPRDNINQPQHF. CDR3 bases: TGTGCCAGCCGCCCCCGGGACAACATCAATCAGCCCCAGCATTTT.

In DNA, the CDR3 is TGTGCCAGTAGTATAAGTTGGGAAACCGGGGAGCTGTTTTTT. It codes for CASSISWETGELFF. The rearrangement joins TRBV19 to TRBJ2-2; D is unclear. Per germline, CDR1 LNHDA and CDR2 SQIVND (reference sequence). The V end lost 2 bases, the J end lost 5 bases, and 9 bases lay between the germline ends. The CDR3 spans 14 residues.

The chain links TRBV19 to TRBJ2-1, with TRBD1 identical over 12 bases. CDR3 length equals 16 residues. Germline values: CDR1 LNHDA, CDR2 SQIVND (reference sequence). V lost 7 bases, J lost 6 bases, and 10 bases stayed unmatched. The DNA of the CDR3 is TGTGCCAGTACCAAGGGACAGGGGGCGGCGGGCAATGAGCAGTTCTTC. Protein product: CASTKGQGAAGNEQFF.